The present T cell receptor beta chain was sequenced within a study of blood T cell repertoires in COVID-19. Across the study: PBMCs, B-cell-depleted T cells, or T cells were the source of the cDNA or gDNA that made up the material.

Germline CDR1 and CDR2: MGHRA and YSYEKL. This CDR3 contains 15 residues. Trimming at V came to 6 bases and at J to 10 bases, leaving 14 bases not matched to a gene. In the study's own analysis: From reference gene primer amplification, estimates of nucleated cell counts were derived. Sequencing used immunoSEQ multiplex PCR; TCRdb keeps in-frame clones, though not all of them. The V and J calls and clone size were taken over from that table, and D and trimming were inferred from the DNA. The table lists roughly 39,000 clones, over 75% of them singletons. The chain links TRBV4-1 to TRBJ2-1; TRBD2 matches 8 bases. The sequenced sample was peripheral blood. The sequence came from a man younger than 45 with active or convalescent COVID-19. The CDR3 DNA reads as TGCGCCAGCAGTATTATATACGGGGGGGGCCACGAGCAGTTCTTC. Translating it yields CASSIIYGGGHEQFF.